This TCR beta chain was obtained from a study of T cells in Graves' hyperthyroidism and ophthalmopathy. V lost 10 bases and J 7 bases, leaving 16 bases between the germline ends. This CDR3 spans 12 amino acids. Germline V gene data show CDR1 as ENHRY and CDR2 as SYGVKD. Amplification targeted TCR beta CDR3 regions from RNA transcripts. The HTBI primer set drove a first-round RT-PCR of the TCR CDR3. TCRdb reanalysed the multiplex PCR reads using MiXCR and keeps one entry per CDR3 protein. The sample has fewer than 650,000 distinct CDR3 sequences, 46% seen once. The sequence came from an adult woman with Graves' disease, either hyperthyroidism or ophthalmopathy (not recorded which). This chain connects TRBV10-3 to TRBJ1-1; D not resolved. The sample consisted of peripheral blood or thyroid tissue (not recorded which). DNA of the CDR3: TGTGCCAATGCAGGCCGGTCCCGTGAAGCTTTCTTT. Translating it yields CANAGRSREAFF.